This T cell receptor (beta chain) was documented in a study of read filtering for tumor transcriptome and immune sequencing. The overall study: Mean patient age was about 66 years, range roughly 45 to 85; 17 male, more than 11 female.

Germline assignment: CDR1 MDHEN and CDR2 SYDVKM. The J segment lost 6 bases and the V segment lost 4 bases, leaving 8 bases of the junction unmatched. CDR3 size: 15 residues. This library used about 400 ng RNA and molecular barcoded adaptors spanning alpha/delta and beta/gamma chains. Each CDR3 protein is one row after TCRdb ran MiXCR on the reads. The sample lists several hundred distinct CDR3 sequences, 60% to 80% seen once, with 35% to 50% in the top ten. The source material was a population of CD138-negative cells sorted from bone marrow. The chain has TRBV28 and TRBJ2-1, with TRBD2 matching over 8 bases. This TCR was recovered from a donor at least 40 years old with multiple myeloma. This table probably holds off-target reads from a library built for another chain. The DNA for the CDR3 is TGTGCCAGCAGTTCCCCGGGACTAGGGACCAATGAGCAGTTCTTC. Protein product: CASSSPGLGTNEQFF.